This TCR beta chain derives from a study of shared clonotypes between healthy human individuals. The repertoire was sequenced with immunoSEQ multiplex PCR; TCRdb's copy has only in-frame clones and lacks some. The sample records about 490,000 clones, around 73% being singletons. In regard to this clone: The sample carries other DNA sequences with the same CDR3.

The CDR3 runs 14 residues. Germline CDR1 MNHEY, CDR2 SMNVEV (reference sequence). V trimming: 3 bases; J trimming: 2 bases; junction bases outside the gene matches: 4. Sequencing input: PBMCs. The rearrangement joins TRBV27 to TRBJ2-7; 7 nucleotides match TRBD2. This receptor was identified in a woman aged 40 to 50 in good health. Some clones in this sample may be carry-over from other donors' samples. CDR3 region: CASSFSSGPYEQYF. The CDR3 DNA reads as TGTGCCAGCAGTTTTTCTAGCGGCCCCTACGAGCAGTACTTC.